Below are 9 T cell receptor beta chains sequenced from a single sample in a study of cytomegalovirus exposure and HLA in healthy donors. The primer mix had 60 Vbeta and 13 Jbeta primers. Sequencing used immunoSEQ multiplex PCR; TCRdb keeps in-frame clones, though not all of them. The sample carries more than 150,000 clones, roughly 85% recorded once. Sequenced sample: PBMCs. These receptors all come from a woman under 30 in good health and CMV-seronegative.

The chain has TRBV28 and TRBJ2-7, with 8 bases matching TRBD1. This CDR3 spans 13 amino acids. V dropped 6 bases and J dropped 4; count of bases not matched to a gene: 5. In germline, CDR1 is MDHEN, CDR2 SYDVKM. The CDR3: CASSSDRAYEQYF. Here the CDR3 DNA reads TGTGCCAGCAGCTCGGACAGGGCGTACGAGCAGTACTTC.

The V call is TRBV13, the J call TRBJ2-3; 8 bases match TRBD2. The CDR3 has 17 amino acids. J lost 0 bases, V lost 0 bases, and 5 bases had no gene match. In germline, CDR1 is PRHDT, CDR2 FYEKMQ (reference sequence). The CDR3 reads CASSLGIAGTSTDTQYF. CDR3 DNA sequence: TGTGCCAGCAGCTTAGGCATAGCGGGGACTAGCACAGATACGCAGTATTTT.

The CDR3 loop reads CASSWGGLGNEQFF. The CDR3 DNA reads TGTGCCAGCAGTTGGGGAGGCTTGGGGAATGAGCAGTTCTTC. The J gene is TRBJ2-1, the V gene TRBV27; tentatively, D is TRBD2 (6 bases). Germline CDR1 is MNHEY and CDR2 is SMNVEV (reference sequence). This CDR3 is 14 amino acids long. V was trimmed by 4 bases and J by 7 bases, leaving 14 bases between them.

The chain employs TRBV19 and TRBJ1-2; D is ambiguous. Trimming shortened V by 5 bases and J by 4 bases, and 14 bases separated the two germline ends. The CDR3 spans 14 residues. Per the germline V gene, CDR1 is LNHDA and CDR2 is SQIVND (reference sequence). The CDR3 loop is CASSGPRDIYGYTF. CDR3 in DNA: TGTGCCAGTAGTGGTCCCCGGGATATCTATGGCTACACCTTC.

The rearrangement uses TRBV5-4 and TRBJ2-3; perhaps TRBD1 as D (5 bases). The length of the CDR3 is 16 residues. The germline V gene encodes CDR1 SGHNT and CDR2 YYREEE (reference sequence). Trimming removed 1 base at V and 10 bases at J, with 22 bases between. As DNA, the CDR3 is TGTGCCAGCAGCTTGAGTAAGGGGCGCCTAGGTTTCCCGCAGTATTTT. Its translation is CASSLSKGRLGFPQYF.

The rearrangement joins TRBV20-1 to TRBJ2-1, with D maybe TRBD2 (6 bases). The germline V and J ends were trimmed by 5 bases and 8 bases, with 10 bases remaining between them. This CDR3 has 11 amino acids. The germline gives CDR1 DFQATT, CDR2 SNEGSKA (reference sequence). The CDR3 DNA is TGCAGTGCTTCAGCGGGCGATGAGCAGTTCTTC. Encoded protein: CSASAGDEQFF.

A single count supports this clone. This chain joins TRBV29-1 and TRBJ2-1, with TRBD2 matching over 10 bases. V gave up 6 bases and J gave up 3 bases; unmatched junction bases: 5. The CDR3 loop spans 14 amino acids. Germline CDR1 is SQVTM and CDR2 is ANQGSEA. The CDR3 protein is CSVVLAGIYNEQFF. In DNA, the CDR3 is TGCAGCGTGGTACTAGCGGGGATCTACAATGAGCAGTTCTTC.

The CDR3 DNA sequence: TGTGCCAGCAGATCAGGGGGCTACGAGCAGTACTTC. It is translated as CASRSGGYEQYF. The rearrangement links TRBV2 to TRBJ2-7; 7 positions agree with TRBD1. Germline CDR1 SNHLY, CDR2 FYNNEI. J lost 3 bases, V lost 6 bases, and 2 bases had no gene match. The CDR3 sequence is 12 residues long.

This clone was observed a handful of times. CDR3 nucleotide sequence: TGTGCCTGGAGTGTTGGGGGGGCATCGGTCCAAGAGACCCAGTACTTC. Translation gives CAWSVGGASVQETQYF. V is TRBV30 and J is TRBJ2-5, with D perhaps TRBD2 (7 bases). Trimming shortened V by 0 bases and J by 1 base, and 15 bases separated the two germline ends. Germline V gives CDR1 GTSNPN, CDR2 SVGIG (reference sequence). CDR3 length: 16 amino acids.